Listed here are 23 T cell receptor beta chains from one sample, sequenced in a study of T-cell memory formation after mild COVID-19. A single record per CDR3 protein comes from TCRdb applying MiXCR to the 5' RACE reads. The table has 190,000 or so distinct CDR3 sequences, around a fifth seen once; the top ten hold more than 20%. Sequencing was performed on PBMCs or a T cell subset sorted from them (not recorded which). All receptors come from an adult woman who had mild COVID-19 (a few samples of this study predate the infection). Cell type and time point are not known.

V is TRBV10-3 and J is TRBJ2-1; 13 nucleotides match TRBD2. J was trimmed by 2 bases and V by 6 bases; bases with no gene match: 4. CDR3 length: 16 amino acids. Germline V CDR1 and CDR2: ENHRY, SYGVKD. CDR3 residues: CAIRGTSGETYNEQFF. The CDR3 nucleotides are TGTGCCATCAGGGGGACTAGCGGGGAGACCTACAATGAGCAGTTCTTC.

This clonotype was found many times. J is TRBJ2-2 and V is TRBV12-3 or TRBV12-4; D unresolved. The CDR3 is 18 amino acids. V shed 4 bases and J shed 4 bases, with 22 bases lying between them. The CDR3 spells CASSSLRLETAFTGELFF. The CDR3 nucleotides read TGTGCCAGCAGTTCCCTGCGCTTGGAGACTGCATTCACCGGGGAGCTGTTTTTT.

The V and J genes are TRBV6-1 and TRBJ1-2; D unresolved. CDR1 is MNHNS, CDR2 SASEGT, per germline. This CDR3 spans 15 amino acids. V lost 2 bases, J lost 6 bases, and 16 bases lay in between. As DNA, the CDR3 is TGTGCCAGCAGTGAAAATTGGGGTGTTGTAGATGGCTACACCTTC. Protein product: CASSENWGVVDGYTF.

The chain links TRBV7-9 to TRBJ1-6; the D is unclear. Germline V gene sequence: CDR1 SEHNR, CDR2 FQNEAQ (reference sequence). This CDR3 is 16 amino acids long. The ends were cut back, 8 bases at V and 0 bases at J, with 14 bases in the middle. The CDR3 spells CASYEAGGSYNSPLHF. Here the CDR3 DNA reads TGTGCCAGCTACGAGGCGGGCGGCTCCTATAATTCACCCCTCCACTTT.

The chain joins TRBV29-1 to TRBJ2-5; no reliable D call. Trimming shortened V by 2 bases and J by 5 bases, and 18 bases separated the two germline ends. Germline V gene sequence: CDR1 SQVTM, CDR2 ANQGSEA. This CDR3 spans 15 amino acids. CDR3 in DNA: TGCAGCGTTGAAACCGGAGTAGTTGTTATGGAGACCCAGTACTTC. Its translation is CSVETGVVVMETQYF.

The chain recombines TRBV30 with TRBJ1-1; D remains unclear. Germline V CDR1 and CDR2: GTSNPN, SVGIG (reference sequence). Trimming removed 1 base at V and 1 base at J, with 7 bases between. The length of the CDR3 is 13 residues. CDR3 protein: CAWSELRNTEAFF. CDR3 nucleotides: TGTGCCTGGAGTGAGCTGAGGAACACTGAAGCTTTCTTT.

This clonotype was found many times. J is TRBJ2-3 and V is TRBV19; 7 positions agree with TRBD2. With V trimmed by 6 bases and J by 5 bases, 11 bases remained unmatched. This CDR3 spans 15 amino acids. The V gene's germline CDR1 is LNHDA and CDR2 SQIVND (reference sequence). CDR3 in DNA: TGTGCCAGTAGCGACGGGCGGGAGTTCGGAGATACGCAGTATTTT. Its protein is CASSDGREFGDTQYF.

This clonotype was recorded once. This sequence joins TRBV3-1 and TRBJ2-7; possibly TRBD2 for D (6 bases). This CDR3 is 14 amino acids long. CDR1 and CDR2 from the germline V gene are LGHDT and YNNKEL (reference sequence). The V gene lost 5 bases and the J gene lost 2 bases, with 13 bases spanning the gap. The CDR3 nucleotides are TGTGCCAGCAGCGGGGCGGGGACGGCCTACGAGCAGTACTTC. It yields the protein CASSGAGTAYEQYF.

This clonotype occurred a few times. V and J are TRBV12-3 or TRBV12-4 and TRBJ2-5, with D possibly TRBD1 on 6 matching bases. The CDR3 has 15 residues. Trimming stripped 5 bases from V and 4 bases from J, with 17 bases between. The CDR3 here is CASSVQGRGAETQYF. In DNA, the CDR3 is TGTGCCAGCAGTGTACAGGGAAGAGGTGCAGAGACCCAGTACTTC.

The chain couples TRBV11-2 to TRBJ2-5; TRBD2 matches 8 bases. CDR3 length equals 14 residues. The V segment lost 2 bases and the J segment 3 bases; nucleotides outside the gene matches: 2. Germline-derived CDR1 and CDR2 are SGHAT and FQNNGV. In nucleotides, the CDR3 is TGTGCCAGCAGCTTAACTAGCGGAGAAGAGACCCAGTACTTC. This codes for CASSLTSGEETQYF.

V and J are TRBV4-1 and TRBJ2-5; the D gene is possibly TRBD1 (5 bases). CDR1 and CDR2 from the germline V gene are MGHRA and YSYEKL. The CDR3 is 14 residues long. Trimming stripped 3 bases from V and 4 bases from J, with 12 bases between. CDR3 in amino acids: CASSQTGGAETQYF. CDR3 nucleotide sequence: TGCGCCAGCAGCCAGACCGGTGGGGCAGAGACCCAGTACTTC.

This chain joins TRBV7-9 and TRBJ2-7, with unresolved D. The CDR3 is 14 amino acids. Trimming stripped 1 base from V and 1 base from J, with 8 bases between. Germline CDR1 is SEHNR and CDR2 is FQNEAQ (reference sequence). The CDR3 sequence: CASSLVGRSYEQYF. In DNA form, the CDR3 reads TGTGCCAGCAGCTTAGTGGGCAGATCCTACGAGCAGTACTTC.

The chain joins TRBV6-5 to TRBJ2-1; D perhaps matches TRBD1 (5 bases). This CDR3 has 15 amino acids. In germline, CDR1 is MNHEY, CDR2 SVGAGI. V shed 6 bases and J shed 0 bases, with 12 bases lying between them. The CDR3 region is CASRQDSSSYNEQFF. In nucleotides, the CDR3 is TGTGCCAGCAGACAAGACAGTAGCTCCTACAATGAGCAGTTCTTC.

This clonotype came up once. The chain joins TRBV27 to TRBJ2-1, with D possibly being TRBD1 or TRBD2 (6 bases each). This CDR3 contains 13 residues. Trimming removed 4 bases from V and 6 bases from J, with 10 bases in between. Germline values: CDR1 MNHEY, CDR2 SMNVEV (reference sequence). The CDR3 DNA sequence: TGTGCCAGCAGTTGGGGGGCAAGCAATGAGCAGTTCTTC. This gives the protein CASSWGASNEQFF.

There are a few counts of this clonotype. One junction end does not reproduce the germline sequence, and a read error may be involved. This chain joins TRBV6-2 or TRBV6-3 and TRBJ2-1; the D is unclear. The CDR3 is made up of 17 amino acids. Germline V lookup: CDR1 MNHEY, CDR2 SVGEGT. CDR3: CASSSRVGLVLYYEQFF. The CDR3 DNA is TGTGCCAGCAGTAGTCGCGTAGGGCTAGTACTCTACTATGAGCAGTTCTTC.

The chain has TRBV6-5 and TRBJ2-3; maybe TRBD1 (5 bases). Germline V gives CDR1 MNHEY, CDR2 SVGAGI. V lost 6 bases, J lost 3 bases, and 16 bases lay in between. This CDR3 region has 15 residues. The CDR3 protein is CASSPPGWKTDTQYF. The CDR3 DNA sequence: TGTGCCAGCAGCCCTCCAGGGTGGAAAACAGATACGCAGTATTTT.

The CDR3 coding sequence is TGTGCCAGCACCCCGGGACAGGGGCCCTACGAGCAGTACTTC. It yields the protein CASTPGQGPYEQYF. The V and J genes are TRBV7-9 and TRBJ2-7; 10 nucleotides agree with TRBD1. CDR1 and CDR2 (germline): SEHNR, FQNEAQ (reference sequence). The junction had 5 bases not matched to a gene; V was cut back by 7 bases and J by 2 bases. This CDR3 has 14 amino acids.

The genes are TRBV6-5 and TRBJ1-1, with D possibly being TRBD1 (5 bases). The CDR3 spans 16 residues. Germline CDR1 reads MNHEY; CDR2 reads SVGAGI. V gave up 0 bases and J gave up 4 bases, with 15 bases separating them. The CDR3 DNA reads TGTGCCAGCAGTTACTCGATTGGCAGAGGGGTCACTGAAGCTTTCTTT. This gives the protein CASSYSIGRGVTEAFF.

A single count supports this clonotype. The chain carries TRBV9 and TRBJ1-5; tentative D call: TRBD1 (6 bases). There are 13 residues in the CDR3. The V end lost 2 bases, the J end lost 11 bases, and 14 bases lay between the germline ends. Germline V lookup: CDR1 SGDLS, CDR2 YYNGEE. The CDR3 region has the DNA TGTGCCAGCAGCGTGGGGGACACTACGTCCCAGCATTTT. Its protein product is CASSVGDTTSQHF.

A few counts support this clonotype. The genes are TRBV29-1 and TRBJ2-2; D unclear. Germline CDR1 is SQVTM and CDR2 is ANQGSEA. CDR3 size: 13 residues. V lost 6 bases, J lost 5 bases, and 13 bases lay in between. CDR3 loop: CSVPRTGTGELFF. In nucleotides, the CDR3 is TGCAGCGTCCCTCGAACCGGGACCGGGGAGCTGTTTTTT.

This clonotype was detected only a few times. The CDR3 region has the DNA TGTGCCAGCACTGCGGGGGAGCCGAACACTGAAGCTTTCTTT. Translated: CASTAGEPNTEAFF. V usage is TRBV7-9 and J usage is TRBJ1-1; D might be TRBD1 (5 bases). This CDR3 is built from 14 residues. V lost 7 bases and J 1 base, leaving 13 bases between the germline ends. Germline CDR1 and CDR2: SEHNR and FQNEAQ (reference sequence).

V usage is TRBV25-1 and J usage is TRBJ2-4; 7 nucleotides align to TRBD1. With V trimmed by 3 bases and J by 7 bases, 6 bases remained unmatched. Germline V gives CDR1 MGHDK, CDR2 SYGVNS. The CDR3 is made up of 14 amino acids. CDR3 DNA: TGTGCCAGCAGTGATGGTCCGGGACAGAACATTCAGTACTTC. Protein sequence: CASSDGPGQNIQYF.

V is TRBV9 and J is TRBJ2-3; D is unresolved. This CDR3 is built from 14 residues. Deletions cut 4 bases from V and 2 bases from J, with 11 bases between. Germline V lookup: CDR1 SGDLS, CDR2 YYNGEE. CDR3 loop: CASSKLLSTDTQYF. The CDR3 DNA reads as TGTGCCAGCAGCAAGCTACTTTCCACAGATACGCAGTATTTT.